This T cell receptor (beta chain) was sequenced for a study of regulatory T cells in long-lasting Graves disease. Overall study findings and caveats: The TCR repertoire of persistent Graves' patients was less diverse than that of newly diagnosed ones.

Worth noting for this clonotype: What it binds is unknown.

The TCR beta library used iRepertoire HTBI primers with Arm-PCR amplification of CDR3. Via MiXCR, TCRdb re-called the multiplex PCR reads, giving one row per CDR3 protein. The data show 650,000 to 850,000 distinct CDR3 sequences, around 30% seen once. Documented time point: persistent/refractory GD, antithyroid drugs over 5 years with positive TRAb. PBMC RNA was the source of the TCR library. Germline CDR1 reads SGHRS; CDR2 reads YFSETQ. The V and J ends lost 0 bases and 8 bases respectively, with 12 bases between them. The length of the CDR3 is 15 residues. The source was peripheral blood mononuclear cells (PBMCs), collected when the disease was refractory, from a patient treated with antithyroid drugs. The chain links TRBV5-1 to TRBJ1-6; D ambiguous. The clonotype comes from a female donor with Graves disease. CDR3 region: CASSLVSGFDSPLHF. The CDR3 coding sequence is TGCGCCAGCAGCTTGGTTTCGGGATTTGATTCACCCCTCCACTTT. The variable domain in full, with the rest retrieved from reference TRBV5-1 and TRBJ1-6, is KAGVTQTPRYLIKTRGQQVTLSCSPISGHRSVSWYQQTPGQGLQFLFEYFSETQRNKGNFPGRFSGRQFSNSRSEMNVSTLELGDSALYLCASSLVSGFDSPLHFGNGTRLTVT.